A selection of T cell receptor beta chains follows, all from one sample in a study of cytomegalovirus exposure and HLA in healthy donors. This table comes from immunoSEQ multiplex PCR, and its TCRdb copy is limited to in-frame clones, with some not included. The table lists about 150,000 clones, just under 75% of them singletons. Sequencing was performed on PBMCs. Receptors were obtained from a woman between 18 and 29 years old in good health and CMV-seronegative. Both conserved end residues are part of each CDR3. The D gene is left open where the match is weak. Clone size is given for some rows only: seen once, a few or many times, or a class if the clone is expanded.

TRBJ2-7 NA TRBV5-1 NA CASSLAEGSYEQYF TGCGCCAGCAGCTTAGCGGAGGGTTCCTACGAGCAGTACTTC
TRBJ2-4 NA TRBV4-3 TRBD1 CASSQGFDRGGNIQYF TGCGCCAGCAGCCAGGGGTTCGACAGGGGTGGGAACATTCAGTACTTC
TRBJ2-5 few TRBV4-1 NA CASSQDLTDQETQYF TGCGCCAGCAGCCAAGATCTGACAGACCAAGAGACCCAGTACTTC
TRBJ1-2 NA TRBV21-1 NA CASSKRQGWEGGYTF TGTGCCAGCAGCAAAAGACAGGGATGGGAAGGTGGCTACACCTTC
TRBJ1-2 NA TRBV20-1 NA CSAAAQNGYTF TGCAGTGCCGCGGCCCAGAATGGCTACACCTTC
TRBJ2-1 NA TRBV6-5 NA CAIKLLNNEQFF TGTGCCATCAAACTACTAAACAATGAGCAGTTCTTC
TRBJ1-2 NA TRBV18 TRBD1 CASSPPKGAGGYTF TGTGCCAGCTCACCGCCGAAGGGGGCCGGTGGCTACACCTTC
TRBJ2-3 NA TRBV15 NA CATSRRGGGVDTQYF TGTGCCACCAGCAGAAGAGGGGGTGGGGTCGATACGCAGTATTTT
TRBJ1-1 NA TRBV7-9 TRBD1 CASSLRRQGATEAFF TGTGCCAGCAGCTTACGAAGACAGGGGGCCACTGAAGCTTTCTTT
TRBJ2-6 NA TRBV4-3 NA CASSHGLSGANVLTF TGCGCCAGCAGCCACGGGTTGTCTGGGGCCAACGTCCTGACTTTC
TRBJ2-1 NA TRBV25-1 NA CASSRWGGSDEQFF TGTGCCAGCAGTAGATGGGGAGGATCCGATGAGCAGTTCTTC
TRBJ2-1 NA TRBV29-1 TRBD2 CSVVSGGAGDEQFF TGCAGCGTTGTAAGCGGGGGGGCCGGGGATGAGCAGTTCTTC
TRBJ2-5 NA TRBV7-6 NA CASSSAGTQYF TGTGCCAGCAGCTCCGCGGGCACCCAGTACTTC
TRBJ1-2 NA TRBV19 TRBD1 CASSGDRVYGYTF TGTGCCAGTAGTGGGGACAGGGTTTATGGCTACACCTTC
TRBJ1-5 NA TRBV9 NA CASSVGVREPQHF TGTGCCAGCAGCGTAGGGGTCCGGGAACCCCAGCATTTT
TRBJ2-1 NA TRBV11-2 NA CASSRWGGTHEQFF TGTGCCAGCAGCCGCTGGGGCGGGACCCATGAGCAGTTCTTC
TRBJ2-7 few TRBV5-4 NA CASSLDLSTEYYEQYF TGTGCCAGCAGCTTGGACCTATCGACAGAGTACTACGAGCAGTACTTC
TRBJ2-1 NA TRBV5-1 NA CASSLGPGVSYNEQFF TGCGCCAGCAGCTTGGGGCCCGGAGTGTCCTACAATGAGCAGTTCTTC
TRBJ1-1 NA TRBV5-1 TRBD1 CASSWMVPGTAHASILNTEAFF TGCGCCAGCAGCTGGATGGTGCCCGGGACAGCTCACGCTTCCATTCTGAACACTGAAGCTTTCTTT
TRBJ2-3 NA TRBV6-5 TRBD1 CASSYSGQGATDTQYF TGTGCCAGCAGTTACTCCGGACAGGGGGCGACAGATACGCAGTATTTT
TRBJ2-3 NA TRBV7-2 NA CASSLGGESTDTQYF TGTGCCAGCAGCTTAGGTGGAGAAAGCACAGATACGCAGTATTTT
TRBJ1-4 few TRBV7-9 NA CASSLAGLSEEKLFF TGTGCCAGCAGCTTAGCGGGACTCTCGGAGGAAAAACTGTTTTTT
TRBJ2-1 once TRBV6-1 NA CASSEAGEAYNEQFF TGTGCCAGCAGTGAAGCGGGGGAGGCCTACAATGAGCAGTTCTTC
TRBJ1-5 NA TRBV15 TRBD1 CATSRSQGADNQPQHF TGTGCCACCAGCAGAAGCCAGGGGGCGGACAATCAGCCCCAGCATTTT
TRBJ2-7 once TRBV4-2 TRBD1 CASSHAGTGNEQYF TGTGCCAGCAGCCATGCCGGGACAGGTAACGAGCAGTACTTC
TRBJ1-1 NA TRBV7-9 NA CSSSENRPRGTEAFF TGTTCCAGCAGCGAAAACAGGCCCCGAGGCACTGAAGCTTTCTTT
TRBJ2-7 NA TRBV29-1 TRBD1 CSVATGTGGGYEQYF TGCAGCGTTGCTACTGGGACAGGGGGAGGCTACGAGCAGTACTTC
TRBJ2-2 NA TRBV5-5 NA CASSLYFNINTGELFF TGTGCCAGCAGCTTGTATTTTAACATTAACACCGGGGAGCTGTTTTTT
TRBJ2-7 NA TRBV18 NA CASSPRGMPSYEQYF TGTGCCAGCTCACCTCGCGGGATGCCCTCCTACGAGCAGTACTTC
TRBJ2-1 NA TRBV19 NA CASSSASVWNEQFF TGTGCCAGTAGTTCGGCTAGTGTCTGGAATGAGCAGTTCTTC
TRBJ2-3 few TRBV30 TRBD2 CAWSTRGTSRSTDTQYF TGTGCCTGGAGTACTAGGGGGACTAGCAGAAGCACAGATACGCAGTATTTT
TRBJ1-4 NA TRBV4-3 NA CASSQDRGGRPGEKLFF TGCGCCAGCAGCCAAGATAGGGGTGGGCGGCCGGGTGAAAAACTGTTTTTT
TRBJ2-3 NA TRBV7-2 TRBD2 CASSLLAGEVDTQYF TGTGCCAGCAGCTTACTAGCGGGGGAAGTAGATACGCAGTATTTT
TRBJ1-2 once TRBV9 NA CASSVAGSPDYGYTF TGTGCCAGCAGCGTAGCTGGGAGTCCCGACTATGGCTACACCTTC
TRBJ1-4 once TRBV7-6 NA CASSSRVGPGGEKLFF TGTGCCAGCAGCTCCAGGGTGGGCCCGGGGGGAGAAAAACTGTTTTTT
TRBJ1-1 NA TRBV6-5 NA CASRRGDTEAFF TGTGCCAGCCGTCGGGGGGACACTGAAGCTTTCTTT
TRBJ1-2 few TRBV5-4 NA CASSSRLDRQEGYTF TGTGCCAGCAGCTCCCGCCTCGACCGACAGGAAGGCTACACCTTC
TRBJ1-1 NA TRBV7-8 NA CATHRDMNTEAFF TGTGCCACCCACAGGGATATGAACACTGAAGCTTTCTTT
TRBJ2-7 once TRBV6-1 NA CASGVGRRYEQYF TGTGCCAGCGGAGTAGGAAGGCGCTACGAGCAGTACTTC
TRBJ2-5 NA TRBV7-8 NA CASSPSRGYQETQYF TGTGCCAGCAGCCCCTCCCGCGGATACCAAGAGACCCAGTACTTC
TRBJ1-6 NA TRBV2 TRBD1 CASRLRTGSDSPLHF TGTGCCAGCAGGCTTAGGACAGGGAGTGATTCACCCCTCCACTTT
TRBJ2-3 once TRBV7-9 NA CASTRTTSLPDTQYF TGTGCCAGCACCCGTACCACATCATTACCAGATACGCAGTATTTT
TRBJ1-2 NA TRBV6-5 NA CASSYSSGGGYTF TGTGCCAGCAGTTACTCGTCGGGAGGTGGCTACACCTTC
TRBJ2-7 NA TRBV7-3 NA CASGPSSYEQYF TGTGCCAGCGGCCCTAGCTCCTACGAGCAGTACTTC
TRBJ2-7 few TRBV4-3 NA CASSQDWPGTSYEQYF TGCGCCAGCAGCCAAGATTGGCCGGGGACTTCCTACGAGCAGTACTTC
TRBJ2-7 few TRBV4-1 NA CASSPRGGGNYEQYF TGCGCCAGCAGCCCCCGGGGAGGGGGGAATTACGAGCAGTACTTC
TRBJ1-3 once TRBV9 NA CASSSDSRINTIYF TGTGCCAGCAGCAGCGACAGCCGGATCAACACCATATATTTT